The clone carrying this T cell receptor beta chain was seen ten or more times. A read error may be the cause here, since a much bigger clone is one base away. The CDR3 extends 3 residues past the end of the read, so its final part is completed from the germline J gene. This sample is drawn from a study of T cell clonality in common variable immunodeficiency. The germline gives CDR1 MGHRA, CDR2 YSYEKL. This CDR3 region has 15 residues. Profiled with immunoSEQ multiplex PCR; TCRdb holds only in-frame clones, not every one. The sample yields about 47,000 clones, without any singletons. The chain joins TRBV4-1 to TRBJ2-5; D is perhaps TRBD2 (5 bases). The source of this sequence is a person between 18 and 75 years old in good health. What was sequenced was peripheral blood mononuclear cells. The CDR3 DNA, read in part, is TGCGCCAGCGCCGCAGGCGTTTCTAGCACAGATACC. It yields the protein CASAAGVSSTDT. The full CDR3 sequence reads CASAAGVSSTDTQYF.